This is a list of T cell receptor beta chains from one sample in a study of identical twins. TCRdb itself ran the 5' RACE reads through MiXCR, one entry per CDR3 protein. The table includes roughly 710,000 distinct CDR3 sequences, around 6% detected once. The specimen was naive T cells sorted from blood. The receptors stem from a man aged 18 to 29 in good health. The CDR3 runs from the conserved cysteine through the conserved F or W. Each record gives: D gene, J gene, clone size, V gene, CDR3 DNA, CDR3 protein. A D gene is named only where the DNA matches it firmly. Size values are once, few and many counts, or a class for expanded clones, and some rows have none.

d_gene: TRBD2; j_gene: TRBJ2-2; abundance: few; v_gene: TRBV30; CDR3nt: TGTGCCTCGGCCCGGACTAGCGTTAGAATAGTCGAGGAGCTGTTTTTT; CDR3aa: CASARTSVRIVEELFF
d_gene: TRBD1; j_gene: TRBJ1-1; abundance: many; v_gene: TRBV3-1; CDR3nt: TGTGCCAGCATCAGGACAGGAATGAACACTGAAGCTTTCTTT; CDR3aa: CASIRTGMNTEAFF
d_gene: TRBD2; j_gene: TRBJ2-1; abundance: .; v_gene: TRBV4-2; CDR3nt: TGTGCCAGCAGCCCACAACCCGGGACTAGCGGGAGAATGGTTAATGAGCAGTTCTTC; CDR3aa: CASSPQPGTSGRMVNEQFF
d_gene: .; j_gene: TRBJ1-2; abundance: many; v_gene: TRBV12-3/TRBV12-4; CDR3nt: TGTGCCAGCAGTTTACGGTCCGCATTAGGGGGCTACACCTTC; CDR3aa: CASSLRSALGGYTF
d_gene: TRBD1; j_gene: TRBJ2-5; abundance: .; v_gene: TRBV29-1; CDR3nt: TGCAGCGTTGCCCGGGACAGGGCTTCGGAGACCCAGTACTTC; CDR3aa: CSVARDRASETQYF
d_gene: .; j_gene: TRBJ2-1; abundance: .; v_gene: TRBV7-2; CDR3nt: TGTGCCAGCAGCTTATCCCGGACCACCAACAATGAGCAGTTCTTC; CDR3aa: CASSLSRTTNNEQFF
d_gene: .; j_gene: TRBJ1-6; abundance: .; v_gene: TRBV12-5; CDR3nt: TGTGCTAGTGGTTTGGGCCCCGGCGGCCTCCACTTT; CDR3aa: CASGLGPGGLHF
d_gene: .; j_gene: TRBJ1-5; abundance: .; v_gene: TRBV12-3/TRBV12-4; CDR3nt: TGTGCCAGCAGAGCCTCGGGTGCGGGAAGCAATCAGCCCCAGCATTTT; CDR3aa: CASRASGAGSNQPQHF
d_gene: .; j_gene: TRBJ2-2; abundance: many; v_gene: TRBV12-3/TRBV12-4; CDR3nt: TGTGCCAGCACCCCCGAAGGGACGGTTCCCGGGGAGCTGTTTTTT; CDR3aa: CASTPEGTVPGELFF
d_gene: .; j_gene: TRBJ2-1; abundance: many; v_gene: TRBV29-1; CDR3nt: TGCAGCGTTGTAAGGGGGGCCTCCTACAATGAGCAGTTCTTC; CDR3aa: CSVVRGASYNEQFF
d_gene: .; j_gene: TRBJ2-4; abundance: many; v_gene: TRBV29-1; CDR3nt: TGCAGCGCGGCGAGGTCGGGGTTTCGACAGAATACTGATAAAAACATTCAGTACTTC; CDR3aa: CSAARSGFRQNTDKNIQYF
d_gene: .; j_gene: TRBJ2-2; abundance: many; v_gene: TRBV12-3/TRBV12-4; CDR3nt: TGTGCCAGCAGTTTGGACACAAACACCGGGGAGCTGTTTTTT; CDR3aa: CASSLDTNTGELFF
d_gene: TRBD2; j_gene: TRBJ2-3; abundance: many; v_gene: TRBV6-2/TRBV6-3; CDR3nt: TGTGCCAGCAGTTACTCGACTAGCGGGAGAATTCGCGCGCCAGATACGCAGTATTTT; CDR3aa: CASSYSTSGRIRAPDTQYF
d_gene: .; j_gene: TRBJ2-3; abundance: few; v_gene: TRBV5-1; CDR3nt: TGCGCCAGCAGATCACGGGACACAGATACGCAGTATTTT; CDR3aa: CASRSRDTDTQYF
d_gene: TRBD2; j_gene: TRBJ2-3; abundance: few; v_gene: TRBV3-1; CDR3nt: TGTGCCAGCCGGAGCGGGGCGAGCACAGATACGCAGTATTTT; CDR3aa: CASRSGASTDTQYF
d_gene: .; j_gene: TRBJ2-1; abundance: few; v_gene: TRBV20-1; CDR3nt: TGCAGTGCTAGATACCCATCCTACAATGAGCAGTTCTTC; CDR3aa: CSARYPSYNEQFF
d_gene: .; j_gene: TRBJ2-7; abundance: .; v_gene: TRBV2; CDR3nt: TGTGCCAGCAGTTCAGGGGATTATTACGAGCAGTACTTC; CDR3aa: CASSSGDYYEQYF
d_gene: .; j_gene: TRBJ1-2; abundance: many; v_gene: TRBV25-1; CDR3nt: TGTGCCAGCAGTGAATATTATAACACCCAAAACTATGGCTACACCTTC; CDR3aa: CASSEYYNTQNYGYTF
d_gene: .; j_gene: TRBJ2-1; abundance: .; v_gene: TRBV12-3/TRBV12-4; CDR3nt: TGTGCCAGCAGTTTAGCGCTGGGGGGCCAGCAGTTCTTC; CDR3aa: CASSLALGGQQFF
d_gene: TRBD1; j_gene: TRBJ2-1; abundance: many; v_gene: TRBV11-1; CDR3nt: TGTGCCAGCAGCCTATTTGGTACCGGGACAGGGACCTACAATGAGCAGTTCTTC; CDR3aa: CASSLFGTGTGTYNEQFF
d_gene: .; j_gene: TRBJ2-5; abundance: .; v_gene: TRBV18; CDR3nt: TGTGCCAGCTCACCCACCCTGGCGGAGACCCAGTACTTC; CDR3aa: CASSPTLAETQYF
d_gene: .; j_gene: TRBJ1-2; abundance: many; v_gene: TRBV11-3; CDR3nt: TGTGCCAGCAGCGACAAGGTTTATGGCTACACCTTC; CDR3aa: CASSDKVYGYTF
d_gene: .; j_gene: TRBJ1-3; abundance: many; v_gene: TRBV11-2; CDR3nt: TGTGCCAGCAGCTTAGACAGTCACCCTGGAAACACCATATATTTT; CDR3aa: CASSLDSHPGNTIYF
d_gene: .; j_gene: TRBJ2-5; abundance: many; v_gene: TRBV7-2; CDR3nt: TGTGCCAGCAGCTTAGTGGTAGGCAGCGAAGAGACCCAGTACTTC; CDR3aa: CASSLVVGSEETQYF
d_gene: .; j_gene: TRBJ2-7; abundance: .; v_gene: TRBV15; CDR3nt: TGTGCCACCAGCCACCGCAGCGGGCCCGAGCTCGAGCAGTACTTC; CDR3aa: CATSHRSGPELEQYF
d_gene: .; j_gene: TRBJ2-7; abundance: few; v_gene: TRBV28; CDR3nt: TGTGCCAGCAGTTGGGGCCCGTCGGGGATCGGCTTCTCCTACGAGCAGTACTTC; CDR3aa: CASSWGPSGIGFSYEQYF
d_gene: .; j_gene: TRBJ2-1; abundance: many; v_gene: TRBV5-1; CDR3nt: TGCGCCAGCAGCTTGGCCCTTACCGGGACGGTTTACAATGAGCAGTTCTTC; CDR3aa: CASSLALTGTVYNEQFF
d_gene: .; j_gene: TRBJ2-4; abundance: few; v_gene: TRBV12-3/TRBV12-4; CDR3nt: TGTGCCAGCACCAAATCCTGGCGTACCAAAAACATTCAGTACTTC; CDR3aa: CASTKSWRTKNIQYF
d_gene: .; j_gene: TRBJ2-2; abundance: many; v_gene: TRBV12-3/TRBV12-4; CDR3nt: TGTGCCAGCAAGTTTAGTTCGAACACCGGGGAGCTGTTTTTT; CDR3aa: CASKFSSNTGELFF
d_gene: .; j_gene: TRBJ2-7; abundance: few; v_gene: TRBV7-6; CDR3nt: TGTGCCAGCAGCTTAGAGGGGTCGAGCTCCTACGAGCAGTACTTC; CDR3aa: CASSLEGSSSYEQYF
d_gene: .; j_gene: TRBJ2-1; abundance: many; v_gene: TRBV4-3; CDR3nt: TGCGCCAGCAGCCAAGGTCGGACGGGCAATGAGCAGTTCTTC; CDR3aa: CASSQGRTGNEQFF
d_gene: TRBD2; j_gene: TRBJ2-3; abundance: many; v_gene: TRBV12-3/TRBV12-4; CDR3nt: TGTGCCAGCAGTTCTCAGCGGGAGTACACAGATACGCAGTATTTT; CDR3aa: CASSSQREYTDTQYF
d_gene: .; j_gene: TRBJ1-2; abundance: few; v_gene: TRBV5-6; CDR3nt: TGTGCCAGCAGCTTGAGAGATAGAAGCTATGGCTACACCTTC; CDR3aa: CASSLRDRSYGYTF
d_gene: TRBD1; j_gene: TRBJ2-1; abundance: few; v_gene: TRBV9; CDR3nt: TGTGCCAGCAGCGCCCGGACAGGCCCATCAAATGAGCAGTTCTTC; CDR3aa: CASSARTGPSNEQFF
d_gene: TRBD1; j_gene: TRBJ1-1; abundance: many; v_gene: TRBV12-3/TRBV12-4; CDR3nt: TGTGCCAGCAACAACCGGGACAGGGGGTTTCGCACTGAAGCTTTCTTT; CDR3aa: CASNNRDRGFRTEAFF
d_gene: TRBD2; j_gene: TRBJ2-1; abundance: few; v_gene: TRBV20-1; CDR3nt: TGCAGTGCTACGGCGGGACTAGGAATTGGAAATGAGCAGTTCTTC; CDR3aa: CSATAGLGIGNEQFF
d_gene: .; j_gene: TRBJ2-3; abundance: many; v_gene: TRBV5-1; CDR3nt: TGCGCCAGCAGAGGTCTTACGCAGTATTTT; CDR3aa: CASRGLTQYF
d_gene: .; j_gene: TRBJ2-5; abundance: few; v_gene: TRBV12-3/TRBV12-4; CDR3nt: TGTGCCAGCAGGGGGACCGGGTTACAAGAGACCCAGTACTTC; CDR3aa: CASRGTGLQETQYF
d_gene: .; j_gene: TRBJ2-1; abundance: many; v_gene: TRBV10-3; CDR3nt: TGTGCCATCAGTGTGTCGGGGGACAATGAGCAGTTCTTC; CDR3aa: CAISVSGDNEQFF
d_gene: .; j_gene: TRBJ2-3; abundance: many; v_gene: TRBV6-2/TRBV6-3; CDR3nt: TGTGCCAGCAGTTACCGGACAGATACGCAGTATTTT; CDR3aa: CASSYRTDTQYF
d_gene: .; j_gene: TRBJ1-1; abundance: few; v_gene: TRBV5-5; CDR3nt: TGTGCCAGCAGCTTGGCGGCAGGGATGAACACTGAAGCTTTCTTT; CDR3aa: CASSLAAGMNTEAFF
d_gene: .; j_gene: TRBJ1-1; abundance: few; v_gene: TRBV27; CDR3nt: TGTGCCAGCACCTCTAACAGGGTCAGCACTGAAGCTTTCTTT; CDR3aa: CASTSNRVSTEAFF
d_gene: .; j_gene: TRBJ2-7; abundance: many; v_gene: TRBV5-6; CDR3nt: TGTGCCAGCAGCTTGCAGAGCAGGGGATCCTACGAGCAGTACTTC; CDR3aa: CASSLQSRGSYEQYF
d_gene: .; j_gene: TRBJ1-1; abundance: .; v_gene: TRBV7-2; CDR3nt: TGTGCCAGCAGCGTTAGTATGGCGGCGATGAACACTGAAGCTTTCTTT; CDR3aa: CASSVSMAAMNTEAFF
d_gene: .; j_gene: TRBJ2-1; abundance: .; v_gene: TRBV27; CDR3nt: TGTGCCAGCAGTTTCCGGGGGACTTGGCAGTTCTTC; CDR3aa: CASSFRGTWQFF